A single T cell receptor beta chain is shown here with its context. As yet, its antigen is unknown. RNA extraction and reverse transcription yielded cDNA as sequencing template. Sequencing used immunoSEQ multiplex PCR; TCRdb keeps in-frame clones, though not all of them. The sample contains approximately 170,000 clones, around 60% of which appear only once. Per the germline V gene, CDR1 is SQVTM and CDR2 is ANQGSEA. The CDR3 has 12 amino acids. The ends were cut back, 4 bases at V and 3 bases at J, with 9 bases in the middle. Stated treatment: oral pan-JAK inhibitor, 5-10 mg twice daily. The data originate from a study of CD8+ T cells in alopecia areata. Across the study: Treated patients received severity scores based on the percentage of scalp area affected.

Whole-study findings and limits: While patients received tofacitinib, many expanded lesional clones remained present in scalp and blood. Among patients, TCR sharing was less clear than in mice, a difference possibly due in part to HLA diversity in the patient population.

The material was CD4+ T cells sorted from blood, obtained at week 24, from a patient treated with tofacitinib. This receptor was obtained from a human donor with alopecia areata. The chain joins TRBV29-1 to TRBJ1-2; unclear D gene. In DNA, the CDR3 is TGCAGCGTTGTGCGGGGAGACTATGGCTACACCTTC. Its protein is CSVVRGDYGYTF.